This TCR beta chain is drawn from a study of blood T cell repertoires in COVID-19. On the study more broadly: PBMCs, B-cell-depleted T cells, or T cells provided the cDNA or gDNA that made up the material.

Germline assignment: CDR1 LGHNT and CDR2 FRNRAP. The CDR3 length is 14 residues. With 2 bases removed from V and 7 bases from J, the gap between germline ends came to 11 bases. In the original analysis: Counts of nucleated cells, estimated from reference gene primer amplification, were obtained. This table comes from immunoSEQ multiplex PCR, and its TCRdb copy is limited to in-frame clones, with some not included. V and J calls plus clone size are reproduced from that table; the DNA served to infer D and trimming. This sample has roughly 71,000 clones, with over 65% found just once. The chain carries TRBV12-5 and TRBJ1-4; unclear D gene. Source material: peripheral blood. The TCR originated in a woman of 80 years or more with acute or convalescent COVID-19. The CDR3 sequence is CASGLSASGEKLFF. The CDR3 DNA reads as TGTGCTAGTGGTTTGTCGGCTTCGGGTGAAAAACTGTTTTTT.